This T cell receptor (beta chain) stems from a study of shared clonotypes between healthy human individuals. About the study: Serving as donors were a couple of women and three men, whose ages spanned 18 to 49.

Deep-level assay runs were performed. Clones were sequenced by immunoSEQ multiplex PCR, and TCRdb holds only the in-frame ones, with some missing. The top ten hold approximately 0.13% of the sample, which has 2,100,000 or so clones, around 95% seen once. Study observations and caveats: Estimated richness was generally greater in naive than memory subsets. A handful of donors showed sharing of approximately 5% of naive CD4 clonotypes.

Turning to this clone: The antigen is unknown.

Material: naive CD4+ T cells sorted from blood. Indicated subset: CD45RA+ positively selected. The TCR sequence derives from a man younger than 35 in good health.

The DNA of the CDR3 is TGTGCCAGCAGCTTAGGGCACGGCGGGACTAGCTCCTACGAGCAGTACTTC. Protein product: CASSLGHGGTSSYEQYF. This chain joins TRBV11-2 and TRBJ2-7; 8 bases agree with TRBD2. CDR1 and CDR2 (germline): SGHAT, FQNNGV. The J segment lost 0 bases and the V segment lost 1 base, leaving 8 bases of the junction unmatched. There are 17 residues in the CDR3. Combining the CDR3 with reference TRBV11-2 and TRBJ2-7 gives the whole variable domain EAGVAQSPRYKIIEKRQSVAFWCNPISGHATLYWYQQILGQGPKLLIQFQNNGVVDDSQLPKDRFSAERLKGVDSTLKIQPAKLEDSAVYLCASSLGHGGTSSYEQYFGPGTRLTVT.